These 8 T cell receptor beta chains were all obtained from the same sample, sequenced in a study of shared T cell receptors in the human thymus. Assay used: immunoSEQ multiplex PCR; TCRdb lists only in-frame clones, some missing. The repertoire includes 600,000 or so clones, 80% to 90% of them detected once, and about 0.0094% sits in the top ten. In addition, the sample was reused for a study of human thymus T cells.

The sequenced material came from thymocytes. The receptors stem from a boy younger than two with a congenital heart defect.

This chain connects TRBV27 to TRBJ2-1, with 11 nucleotides matching TRBD2. With 7 bases clipped from V and 3 bases from J, the junction kept 5 bases outside the gene matches. The CDR3 totals 15 residues. Germline-derived CDR1 and CDR2 are MNHEY and SMNVEV (reference sequence). CDR3 DNA: TGTGCCAGCAACCCACTAGCGGGGGACTACAATGAGCAGTTCTTC. This sequence encodes CASNPLAGDYNEQFF.

V gene TRBV27 combines with J gene TRBJ2-3; possible D gene TRBD1, 7 bases. CDR1 is MNHEY and CDR2 is SMNVEV in the germline V gene (reference sequence). CDR3 length: 15 amino acids. Trimming removed 2 bases from V and 8 bases from J, with 17 bases in between. CDR3 DNA sequence: TGTGCCAGCAGTTTAATGTCAGGGGGGAGAGCTACGCAGTATTTT. Translated, it gives CASSLMSGGRATQYF.

V gene TRBV7-7 combines with J gene TRBJ2-3; D might be TRBD2 (5 bases). The CDR3 is 13 residues long. Trimming took 5 bases from V and 7 from J, leaving 13 bases between them. Germline V lookup: CDR1 SSHAT, CDR2 FNYEAQ (reference sequence). CDR3 loop: CASSPEGGHTQYF. The CDR3 nucleotides are TGTGCCAGCAGCCCAGAGGGTGGTCATACGCAGTATTTT.

This rearrangement joins TRBV19 to TRBJ1-2; 8 bases fit TRBD1. The CDR3 extends over 13 amino acids. Germline CDR1 is LNHDA and CDR2 is SQIVND (reference sequence). With 11 bases clipped from V and 6 bases from J, the junction kept 11 bases outside the gene matches. The CDR3 loop reads CARPQGEEDGYTF. Written as DNA, the CDR3 is TGTGCCCGACCACAGGGGGAAGAGGATGGCTACACCTTC. Using reference TRBV19 and TRBJ1-2 for the parts outside the CDR3, the full variable domain is DGGITQSPKYLFRKEGQNVTLSCEQNLNHDAMYWYRQDPGQGLRLIYYSQIVNDFQKGDIAEGYSVSREKKESFPLTVTSAQKNPTAFYLCARPQGEEDGYTFGSGTRLTVV.

This chain uses TRBV7-3 with TRBJ2-6, with 7 bases aligning to TRBD1. The CDR3 contains 15 residues. After removal of 5 bases from V and 0 bases from J, the junction contained 1 base not matched to a gene. Germline lookup yields CDR1 SGHTA and CDR2 FQGTGA. CDR3 sequence: CASSDRDSGANVLTF. DNA of the CDR3: TGTGCCAGCAGCGACAGGGACTCTGGGGCCAACGTCCTGACTTTC.

This clone was seen more than once but under ten times. V and J are TRBV11-2 and TRBJ1-5; TRBD1 matches at 7 bases. The germline V gene has CDR1 SGHAT and CDR2 FQNNGV. The V gene end was trimmed by 6 bases and the J gene end by 1 base; junction bases not matched to a gene: 3. CDR3 length: 14 residues. The CDR3 coding sequence is TGTGCCAGCAGGCCACAGGGGAGCAATCAGCCCCAGCATTTT. This gives the protein CASRPQGSNQPQHF.

The CDR3 DNA is TGTGCCAGCAGTTGGGCGGGAGGGCGCAATGAGCAGTTCTTC. Translated: CASSWAGGRNEQFF. The genes are TRBV6-5 and TRBJ2-1, with 9 nucleotides matching TRBD2. CDR1 and CDR2 (germline): MNHEY, SVGAGI. The CDR3 loop spans 14 amino acids. J gave up 6 bases and V 4 bases, and 4 bases lay outside the gene matches.

This clone was seen only once. V is TRBV5-4 and J is TRBJ1-5; 11 nucleotides align to TRBD1. V shed 4 bases and J 5 bases; nucleotides not matched to a gene: 8. Germline CDR1 SGHNT, CDR2 YYREEE (reference sequence). CDR3 length: 16 residues. The chain's CDR3 is CASSPSRDRGDQPQHF. CDR3 nucleotide sequence: TGTGCCAGCAGCCCTTCCCGGGACAGGGGGGATCAGCCCCAGCATTTT.